Given below is one TCR beta chain in context. Antigen specificity is unknown. Germline CDR1 is MGHRA and CDR2 is YSYEKL. The CDR3 has 13 residues. Deletions cut 0 bases from V and 4 bases from J, with 6 bases between. TCRdb's copy holds only in-frame clones and misses some; the assay was immunoSEQ multiplex PCR. The table has about 51,000 clones, 70% to 80% seen once. This record belongs to a study of radiotherapy plus CTLA-4 blockade in lung cancer. Across the whole study: Among enrolled patients, under 20% responded and 30% to 40% achieved disease control. Points from the study as a whole: Alongside interferon-beta, early blood T cell clone dynamics were reportedly the best predictor of response. Clones of tumor-derived TCRs expanded in blood after radiotherapy plus ipilimumab.

The chain combines TRBV4-1 with TRBJ1-2; D unclear. This TCR derives from a human donor with non-small cell lung cancer who had a complete response to radiotherapy plus ipilimumab. Source: peripheral blood, taken from a patient treated with radiotherapy plus ipilimumab. The DNA for the CDR3 is TGCGCCAGCAGCCAAGAAATGAGCTATGGCTACACCTTC. Residues: CASSQEMSYGYTF.